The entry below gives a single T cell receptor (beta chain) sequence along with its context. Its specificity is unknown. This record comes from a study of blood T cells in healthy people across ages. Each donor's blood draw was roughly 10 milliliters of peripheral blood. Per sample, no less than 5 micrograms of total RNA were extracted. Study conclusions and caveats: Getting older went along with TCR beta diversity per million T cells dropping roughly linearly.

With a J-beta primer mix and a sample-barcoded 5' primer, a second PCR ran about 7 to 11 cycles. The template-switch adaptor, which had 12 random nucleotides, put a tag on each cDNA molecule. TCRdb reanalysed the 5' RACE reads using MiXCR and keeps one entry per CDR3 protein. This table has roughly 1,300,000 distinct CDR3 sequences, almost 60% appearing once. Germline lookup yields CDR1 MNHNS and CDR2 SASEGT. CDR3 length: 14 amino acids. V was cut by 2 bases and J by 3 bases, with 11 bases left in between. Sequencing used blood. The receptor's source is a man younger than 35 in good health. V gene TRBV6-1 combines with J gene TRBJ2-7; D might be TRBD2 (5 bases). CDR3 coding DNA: TGTGCCAGCAGTGAATTGGGGAGACACTACGAGCAGTACTTC. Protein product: CASSELGRHYEQYF.